This TCR beta chain was identified during a study of cytomegalovirus exposure and HLA in healthy donors (dated by TCRdb to 2016 to 2017). About the investigation overall: A later analysis indicated that the 130 or so validation repertoires were generated on the platform also employed for the 700 or so repertoires of the first cohort. A separate validation cohort of roughly 130 different subjects was used in addition to the approximately 700-subject first cohort. The study was designed to test whether signatures of past pathogen exposure could be identified by cataloging public T cell receptors. High-throughput TCR immunosequencing, statistical association of individual TCRs with disease status, and machine learning were combined to predict cytomegalovirus infection status. The paper as a whole reports these results and caveats: A total of fewer than 200 TCR beta chains were listed by the study as associated with cytomegalovirus. Across donors, most TCR sequences were observed very rarely, whereas some public TCRs were present in many individuals. The authors suggested that the approach could potentially be extended to other disease states and immunological phenotypes. A later analysis lacked HLA typing for the validation cohort, so it scored co-occurrence in that cohort across all 120 or so repertoires. Cytomegalovirus status was reported to be diagnosed by the classifier with high specificity and sensitivity in both the original and validation cohorts. Subsequent analysis determined that TCRs grouped into clusters in the first cohort also showed a tendency toward co-occurrence across the 120 or so validation repertoires, and 94% of cluster scores exceeded 0. In vitro tests confirmed that a few of the cytomegalovirus-associated TCR beta chains recognize cytomegalovirus antigens.

Libraries were made using the immunoSEQ multiplex PCR assay. Under the source paper's analysis protocol: To diagnose cytomegalovirus status from the catalog of TCR beta chain sequences, a statistical classification framework was built. Entries here come from immuneACCESS through TCRdb and include only in-frame sequences with V and J called. Some clones fail to appear in such tables; in the studies checked, an unresolved V gene covers under half of the shortfall, and the cause of the remainder is unknown. The V and J calls and clone size are taken from that table; D and trimming were inferred from the DNA. Here the sample has 150,000 or so clones; around 88% occur a single time. More than 20% of the sample is held by the ten biggest clonotypes. Comments on this clone: The specificity of this receptor is unknown. Per-nucleotide qualities are absent, and no much larger clonotype sits a single base away.

Separate from the approximately 730-subject first cohort, the validation cohort of about 130 subjects was the group to which the donors belonged. V loses 4 bases, J loses 5 bases, and the germline ends lie 6 bases apart. Per the germline V gene, SGDLS is the CDR1 and YYNGEE is the CDR2. The CDR3 sequence holds 11 residues, the cysteine and phenylalanine included. Only the CDR3 portion is preserved as DNA: 33 bases, with reading frame beginning at the first base. The receptor chain draws on TRBV9 and TRBJ1-1, with the identity of the D gene unclear. The receptor was isolated from a young man in good health and CMV-seropositive. The sample comprised PBMCs. The DNA sequence is given as TGTGCCAGCAGCTCACAGACTGAAGCTTTCTTT. It translates to CASSSQTEAFF.